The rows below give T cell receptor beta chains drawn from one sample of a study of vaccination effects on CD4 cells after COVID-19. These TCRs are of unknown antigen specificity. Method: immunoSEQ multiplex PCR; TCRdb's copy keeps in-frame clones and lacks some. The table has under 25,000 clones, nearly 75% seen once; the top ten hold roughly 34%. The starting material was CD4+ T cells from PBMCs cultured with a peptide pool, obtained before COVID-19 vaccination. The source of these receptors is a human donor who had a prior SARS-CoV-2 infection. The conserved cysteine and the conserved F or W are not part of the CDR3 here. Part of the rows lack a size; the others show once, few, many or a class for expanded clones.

CDR3 protein: ASSPIAGGNTGELF
V gene: TRBV11-2
clone size: NA
J gene: TRBJ2-2
CDR3 length: 14

CDR3 protein: ATSDFGGKNNEQF
V gene: TRBV24-1
clone size: once
J gene: TRBJ2-1
CDR3 length: 13

CDR3 protein: ASSLDMQGTSGTDTQY
V gene: TRBV11-2
clone size: NA
J gene: TRBJ2-3
CDR3 length: 16

CDR3 protein: ASSYGRSYGYT
V gene: TRBV7-8
clone size: NA
J gene: TRBJ1-2
CDR3 length: 11

CDR3 protein: AWSQRGSFAEQY
V gene: TRBV30
clone size: NA
J gene: TRBJ2-7
CDR3 length: 12

CDR3 protein: ASSYGRGSPLH
V gene: TRBV6-5
clone size: NA
J gene: TRBJ1-6
CDR3 length: 11

CDR3 protein: AWRTGTGREKLF
V gene: TRBV30
clone size: NA
J gene: TRBJ1-4
CDR3 length: 12

CDR3 protein: ASSGGIAGNTGELF
V gene: TRBV9
clone size: NA
J gene: TRBJ2-2
CDR3 length: 14

CDR3 protein: TSSLHRGDEQY
V gene: TRBV1
clone size: NA
J gene: TRBJ2-7
CDR3 length: 11

CDR3 protein: ASSVAPGITDTQY
V gene: TRBV9
clone size: NA
J gene: TRBJ2-3
CDR3 length: 13

CDR3 protein: ASSPGLAGGPPGELF
V gene: TRBV4-2
clone size: few
J gene: TRBJ2-2
CDR3 length: 15

CDR3 protein: ASSQSGRNAEAF
V gene: TRBV3-1/TRBV3-2
clone size: NA
J gene: TRBJ1-1
CDR3 length: 12

CDR3 protein: ASSLVRTGVGYT
V gene: TRBV5-1
clone size: NA
J gene: TRBJ1-2
CDR3 length: 12

CDR3 protein: ASSLATGGHEQY
V gene: TRBV5-1
clone size: NA
J gene: TRBJ2-7
CDR3 length: 12

CDR3 protein: ASSHGGELF
V gene: TRBV14
clone size: few
J gene: TRBJ2-2
CDR3 length: 9

CDR3 protein: AWTRTGGGFLANYGYT
V gene: TRBV30
clone size: NA
J gene: TRBJ1-2
CDR3 length: 16

CDR3 protein: ASSARDRVGTYEQY
V gene: TRBV9
clone size: once
J gene: TRBJ2-7
CDR3 length: 14

CDR3 protein: ASSYFYLNSPLH
V gene: TRBV4-2
clone size: NA
J gene: TRBJ1-6
CDR3 length: 12

CDR3 protein: AWSVPNRVDSPLH
V gene: TRBV30
clone size: NA
J gene: TRBJ1-6
CDR3 length: 13

CDR3 protein: AQTHSNEQF
V gene: TRBV5-1
clone size: NA
J gene: TRBJ2-1
CDR3 length: 9

CDR3 protein: ASSPTGTLNEQY
V gene: TRBV25-1
clone size: NA
J gene: TRBJ2-7
CDR3 length: 12

CDR3 protein: ASSFGRGYSPLH
V gene: TRBV5-4
clone size: few
J gene: TRBJ1-6
CDR3 length: 12

CDR3 protein: AISEHLWVQETQY
V gene: TRBV10-3
clone size: few
J gene: TRBJ2-5
CDR3 length: 13

CDR3 protein: ASSQEGGNTEAF
V gene: TRBV3-1/TRBV3-2
clone size: NA
J gene: TRBJ1-1
CDR3 length: 12

CDR3 protein: ASSQDLDRGYSNQPQH
V gene: TRBV4-1
clone size: few
J gene: TRBJ1-5
CDR3 length: 16

CDR3 protein: ASRAQGEGYT
V gene: TRBV12-3/TRBV12-4
clone size: NA
J gene: TRBJ1-2
CDR3 length: 10

CDR3 protein: ASSPTPTSFPTDTQY
V gene: TRBV4-2
clone size: once
J gene: TRBJ2-3
CDR3 length: 15

CDR3 protein: ASSFWGPGETQY
V gene: TRBV5-1
clone size: NA
J gene: TRBJ2-5
CDR3 length: 12

CDR3 protein: ASSQDSSGYGYT
V gene: TRBV3-1/TRBV3-2
clone size: NA
J gene: TRBJ1-2
CDR3 length: 12

CDR3 protein: ASSLDSGSSYGYT
V gene: TRBV5-1
clone size: NA
J gene: TRBJ1-2
CDR3 length: 13

CDR3 protein: ASSQGQLEKLF
V gene: TRBV6-6
clone size: NA
J gene: TRBJ1-4
CDR3 length: 11

CDR3 protein: ASSPRAVSTDTQY
V gene: TRBV9
clone size: few
J gene: TRBJ2-3
CDR3 length: 13

CDR3 protein: ASRATGGHYGYT
V gene: TRBV2
clone size: NA
J gene: TRBJ1-2
CDR3 length: 12

CDR3 protein: AWNPGLAGGETQY
V gene: TRBV30
clone size: NA
J gene: TRBJ2-5
CDR3 length: 13

CDR3 protein: ASGSKTPRGPDTQY
V gene: TRBV5-1
clone size: NA
J gene: TRBJ2-3
CDR3 length: 14

CDR3 protein: ASSPGWSSDTQY
V gene: TRBV7-9
clone size: NA
J gene: TRBJ2-3
CDR3 length: 12

CDR3 protein: ASSQTVGQNYGYT
V gene: TRBV18
clone size: NA
J gene: TRBJ1-2
CDR3 length: 13

CDR3 protein: ASSSRPGSWTSSGTDTQY
V gene: TRBV7-3
clone size: NA
J gene: TRBJ2-3
CDR3 length: 18

CDR3 protein: ASSQGWQVTYEQY
V gene: TRBV4-3
clone size: once
J gene: TRBJ2-7
CDR3 length: 13

CDR3 protein: ASSLYGAGGYNEQF
V gene: TRBV7-6
clone size: NA
J gene: TRBJ2-1
CDR3 length: 14

CDR3 protein: ASSLVFGGGTTDTQY
V gene: TRBV5-1
clone size: NA
J gene: TRBJ2-3
CDR3 length: 15

CDR3 protein: ATSRGYEYEQY
V gene: TRBV15
clone size: NA
J gene: TRBJ2-7
CDR3 length: 11

CDR3 protein: ASSLGLLQGFRGTEAF
V gene: TRBV7-2
clone size: once
J gene: TRBJ1-1
CDR3 length: 16

CDR3 protein: ASSLGDRDGGSEQY
V gene: TRBV7-9
clone size: NA
J gene: TRBJ2-7
CDR3 length: 14

CDR3 protein: AISSGSSYNEQF
V gene: TRBV6-6
clone size: NA
J gene: TRBJ2-1
CDR3 length: 12

CDR3 protein: ASWGDSQETQY
V gene: TRBV5-1
clone size: NA
J gene: TRBJ2-5
CDR3 length: 11

CDR3 protein: ASSYRTGLTEFYGYT
V gene: TRBV7-2
clone size: once
J gene: TRBJ1-2
CDR3 length: 15

CDR3 protein: ASMYSNQPQH
V gene: TRBV28
clone size: NA
J gene: TRBJ1-5
CDR3 length: 10

CDR3 protein: ATSRGQGRTYEQY
V gene: TRBV15
clone size: NA
J gene: TRBJ2-7
CDR3 length: 13

CDR3 protein: ASSLDKSPYGYT
V gene: TRBV6-5
clone size: NA
J gene: TRBJ1-2
CDR3 length: 12

CDR3 protein: ASSLMSGQSPYGYT
V gene: TRBV7-9
clone size: NA
J gene: TRBJ1-2
CDR3 length: 14

CDR3 protein: ASSPLAKTYNEQF
V gene: TRBV18
clone size: NA
J gene: TRBJ2-1
CDR3 length: 13

CDR3 protein: ASSVLAGGQF
V gene: TRBV5-6
clone size: NA
J gene: TRBJ2-1
CDR3 length: 10

CDR3 protein: ASSLRDRGSYEQY
V gene: TRBV4-2
clone size: NA
J gene: TRBJ2-7
CDR3 length: 13

CDR3 protein: ASSLEFGRANTEAF
V gene: TRBV11-2
clone size: NA
J gene: TRBJ1-1
CDR3 length: 14

CDR3 protein: ASSEASGNTIY
V gene: TRBV2
clone size: NA
J gene: TRBJ1-3
CDR3 length: 11

CDR3 protein: ASSRLAGGYTQY
V gene: TRBV6-6
clone size: NA
J gene: TRBJ2-3
CDR3 length: 12

CDR3 protein: ASSLEQGTGELF
V gene: TRBV5-1
clone size: NA
J gene: TRBJ2-2
CDR3 length: 12

CDR3 protein: ASRSSGASGGYGYT
V gene: TRBV2
clone size: NA
J gene: TRBJ1-2
CDR3 length: 14